Sequencing of this T cell receptor beta chain was carried out in a study of T cells in localized non-small cell lung cancer. The CDR3 extends over 13 amino acids. V lost 1 base, J lost 8 bases, and 4 bases stayed unmatched. The germline gives CDR1 KGHSH, CDR2 LQKENI. Produced via immunoSEQ multiplex PCR; TCRdb's table is partial and in-frame only. The sample lists around 36,000 clones; 81% were seen once. Comments on this clone: Its antigen is undetermined.

Whole-study findings and limits: Uninvolved neighboring lung showed the greatest T cell clonality, exceeding tumor.

The source is a male donor at least 60 years old with stage II lung adenocarcinoma. The sample in question was peripheral blood mononuclear cells, obtained before any cancer treatment. V gene TRBV18 combines with J gene TRBJ1-1, with 7 bases aligning to TRBD1. The CDR3 DNA follows: TGTGCCAGCTCACCACGGATACAGGGGGAAGCTTTCTTT. Protein: CASSPRIQGEAFF.